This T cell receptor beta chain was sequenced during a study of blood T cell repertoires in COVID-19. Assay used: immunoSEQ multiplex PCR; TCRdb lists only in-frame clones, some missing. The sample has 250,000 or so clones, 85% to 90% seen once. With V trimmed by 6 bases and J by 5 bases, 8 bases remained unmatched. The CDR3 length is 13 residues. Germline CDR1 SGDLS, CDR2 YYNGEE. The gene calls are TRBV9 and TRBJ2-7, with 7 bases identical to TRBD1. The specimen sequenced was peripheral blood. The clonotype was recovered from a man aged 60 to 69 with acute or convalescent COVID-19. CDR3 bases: TGTGCCAGCAACACACAGGGGCGCGACGAGCAGTACTTC. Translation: CASNTQGRDEQYF. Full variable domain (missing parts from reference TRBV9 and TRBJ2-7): DSGVTQTPKHLITATGQRVTLRCSPRSGDLSVYWYQQSLDQGLQFLIQYYNGEERAKGNILERFSAQQFPDLHSELNLSSLELGDSALYFCASNTQGRDEQYFGPGTRLTVT.